The entry that follows covers one T cell receptor beta chain sequence. The data were produced by immunoSEQ multiplex PCR, yet TCRdb's version contains in-frame clones alone and is incomplete. The sample carries 100,000 to 120,000 clones, approximately 91% recorded once. Germline V lookup: CDR1 SEHNR, CDR2 FQNEAQ (reference sequence). Trimming took 5 bases from V and 3 from J; bases not matched to a gene: 3. CDR3 length: 15 amino acids. The data derive from a study of blood T cell repertoires in COVID-19. Whole-study context: PBMCs, B-cell-depleted T cells, or T cells were the source of the cDNA or gDNA that made up the material.

The sequencing input was peripheral blood. V usage is TRBV7-9 and J usage is TRBJ1-4; 10 bases are a match to TRBD1. This TCR was recovered from a woman in her 70s who had recovered from COVID-19. In DNA, the CDR3 is TGTGCCAGCAGCCCAGGACAGGGGGCTAATGAAAAACTGTTTTTT. It specifies CASSPGQGANEKLFF. The full variable domain, rest sourced from reference TRBV7-9 and TRBJ1-4, is DTGVSQNPRHKITKRGQNVTFRCDPISEHNRLYWYRQTLGQGPEFLTYFQNEAQLEKSRLLSDRFSAERPKGSFSTLEIQRTEQGDSAMYLCASSPGQGANEKLFFGSGTQLSVL.